This entry lists 10 T cell receptor beta chains sequenced from one sample in a study of T-cell memory formation after mild COVID-19. TCRdb recomputed calls from the 5' RACE reads with MiXCR, one row per CDR3 protein. The sample consists of around 420,000 distinct CDR3 sequences, roughly 24% of them appearing once. Sequences were obtained from PBMCs or a T cell subset sorted from them (not recorded which). These receptors were obtained from an adult woman who had mild COVID-19 (a few samples of this study predate the infection). Cell type and time point are not known.

This clonotype was seen a handful of times. CDR3 nucleotides: TGCGCCAGCAGCATACAGGGGCAGGAAGCTTTCTTT. Its translation: CASSIQGQEAFF. The genes are TRBV5-1 and TRBJ1-1; 7 bases fit TRBD1. Germline assignment: CDR1 SGHRS and CDR2 YFSETQ. The J segment lost 8 bases and the V segment lost 4 bases, leaving 5 bases of the junction unmatched. CDR3 length: 12 amino acids. Full variable domain (missing parts from reference TRBV5-1 and TRBJ1-1): KAGVTQTPRYLIKTRGQQVTLSCSPISGHRSVSWYQQTPGQGLQFLFEYFSETQRNKGNFPGRFSGRQFSNSRSEMNVSTLELGDSALYLCASSIQGQEAFFGQGTRLTVV.

J is TRBJ2-7 and V is TRBV7-9; D is ambiguous. The CDR3 sequence is 12 residues long. Trimming pared 1 base from V and 3 bases from J, leaving 4 bases between. Germline CDR1 is SEHNR and CDR2 is FQNEAQ (reference sequence). The CDR3 protein is CASSLEIYEQYF. CDR3 nucleotides: TGTGCCAGCAGCTTAGAGATCTACGAGCAGTACTTC.

The chain uses TRBV19 and TRBJ2-7; D remains ambiguous. Germline-derived CDR1 and CDR2 are LNHDA and SQIVND (reference sequence). The CDR3 has 14 residues. The ends were cut back, 3 bases at V and 2 bases at J, with 11 bases in the middle. The DNA for the CDR3 is TGTGCCAGTAGTATGGGCACGTACACCTACGAGCAGTACTTC. Protein sequence: CASSMGTYTYEQYF.

In this sample, this clonotype turned up many times. One junction end disagrees with the germline gene, perhaps due to a read error. The CDR3 here is CASSLGTSTDTQYF. The CDR3 DNA is TGCGCCAGCAGCTTGGGGACTAGCACAGATACGCAGTATTTT. This rearrangement joins TRBV7-9 to TRBJ2-3; TRBD2 is a possible D gene (6 bases). Germline assignment: CDR1 SEHNR and CDR2 FQNEAQ (reference sequence). CDR3 length equals 14 residues.

The V and J genes are TRBV6-2 or TRBV6-3 and TRBJ2-2; D is unresolved. Trimming took off 8 bases at V and 0 bases at J, with 7 bases between the two ends. The length of the CDR3 is 13 residues. Per germline, CDR1 MNHEY and CDR2 SVGEGT. The CDR3 region is CASAVSNTGELFF. The CDR3 nucleotides read TGTGCCAGCGCTGTATCGAACACCGGGGAGCTGTTTTTT.

The table lists this clonotype with a few counts. The CDR3 DNA sequence: TGCGCCAGCAGCACCTCGACAGGGACGGATACGCAGTATTTT. It encodes CASSTSTGTDTQYF. V usage is TRBV5-1 and J usage is TRBJ2-3, with 7 positions matching TRBD1. Germline CDR1 reads SGHRS; CDR2 reads YFSETQ. This CDR3 region has 14 residues. V lost 4 bases to trimming and J lost 6 bases; unmatched junction nucleotides: 8.

This clonotype was picked up a small number of times. The V gene is TRBV7-9, the J gene TRBJ1-4, with D tentatively TRBD1 (5 bases). CDR3 length equals 15 residues. The V gene lost 0 bases and the J gene lost 6 bases, with 11 bases spanning the gap. Germline loops: CDR1 SEHNR, CDR2 FQNEAQ (reference sequence). As DNA, the CDR3 is TGTGCCAGCAGCTTAGCCCCCTGGGGGGATGAAAAACTGTTTTTT. Its protein is CASSLAPWGDEKLFF.

This clonotype appeared a single time. V is TRBV9 and J is TRBJ2-7; 10 positions agree with TRBD1. The CDR3 is 15 residues long. The junction had 3 bases not matched to a gene; V was cut back by 3 bases and J by 0 bases. Germline V gene sequence: CDR1 SGDLS, CDR2 YYNGEE. For the CDR3, the DNA is TGTGCCAGCAGCGCCGGGACAGGGGTCTCCTACGAGCAGTACTTC. It is translated as CASSAGTGVSYEQYF.

This chain uses TRBV7-9 with TRBJ2-3, with 11 positions matching TRBD2. Germline assignment: CDR1 SEHNR and CDR2 FQNEAQ (reference sequence). The CDR3 totals 16 residues. Unmatched junction bases numbered 4, after V lost 3 bases and J lost 2 bases. This chain's CDR3 is CASSFTSGGTTDTQYF. The CDR3 DNA reads as TGTGCCAGCAGCTTTACTAGCGGGGGAACCACAGATACGCAGTATTTT. The entire variable domain, with the rest obtained from reference TRBV7-9 and TRBJ2-3, is as follows: DTGVSQNPRHKITKRGQNVTFRCDPISEHNRLYWYRQTLGQGPEFLTYFQNEAQLEKSRLLSDRFSAERPKGSFSTLEIQRTEQGDSAMYLCASSFTSGGTTDTQYFGPGTRLTVL.

This clonotype was observed a handful of times. The gene calls are TRBV5-1 and TRBJ1-5; 11 bases align to TRBD1. Germline CDR1 and CDR2: SGHRS and YFSETQ. CDR3 length: 16 amino acids. Trimming cost V 4 bases and J 6 bases; bases outside gene matches: 9. CDR3 sequence: CASSPGTGGGGQPQHF. The CDR3 region has the DNA TGCGCCAGCAGCCCTGGGACAGGGGGTGGGGGTCAGCCCCAGCATTTT. The whole variable domain, filled in from reference TRBV5-1 and TRBJ1-5, reads KAGVTQTPRYLIKTRGQQVTLSCSPISGHRSVSWYQQTPGQGLQFLFEYFSETQRNKGNFPGRFSGRQFSNSRSEMNVSTLELGDSALYLCASSPGTGGGGQPQHFGDGTRLSIL.